Listed below are T cell receptor beta chains from one sample, sequenced in a study of post-analysis software for immune sequencing data. Using its own MiXCR run on the PCR reads, TCRdb lists one record per CDR3 protein. This table has more than 450,000 distinct CDR3 sequences, less than 40% appearing once. Sequenced sample: blood. The receptors were gathered from a girl aged 2 to 17 with multiple sclerosis. Each CDR3 is given with its conserved first and last residue. The D gene is left open where the match is weak. Size is omitted from some rows. Given values are once, few, many or a class for expanded clones.

d_gene: TRBD1
v_gene: TRBV6-5
j_gene: TRBJ2-1
abundance: many
CDR3aa: CASSSGGYEQFF
CDR3nt: TGTGCCAGCAGTTCAGGGGGTTATGAGCAGTTCTTC

d_gene: -
v_gene: TRBV5-1
j_gene: TRBJ2-3
abundance: -
CDR3aa: CASSLTDRQYF
CDR3nt: TGCGCCAGCAGCTTGACGGACAGGCAGTATTTT

d_gene: TRBD1
v_gene: TRBV5-1
j_gene: TRBJ2-7
abundance: many
CDR3aa: CASSLGNIPGQGVEQYF
CDR3nt: TGCGCCAGCAGCTTAGGAAACATTCCGGGACAGGGTGTCGAGCAGTACTTC

d_gene: TRBD1
v_gene: TRBV27
j_gene: TRBJ1-2
abundance: few
CDR3aa: CASSRGTGNYGYTF
CDR3nt: TGTGCCAGCAGTCGAGGGACAGGGAACTATGGCTACACCTTC

d_gene: TRBD2
v_gene: TRBV5-1
j_gene: TRBJ2-1
abundance: few
CDR3aa: CASSLNSGGAGEQFF
CDR3nt: TGCGCCAGCAGCTTGAATAGCGGGGGGGCCGGTGAGCAGTTCTTC

d_gene: -
v_gene: TRBV2
j_gene: TRBJ2-1
abundance: once
CDR3aa: CASSEDGEAREQFF
CDR3nt: TGTGCCAGCAGTGAAGACGGGGAGGCGAGGGAGCAGTTCTTC

d_gene: -
v_gene: TRBV7-3
j_gene: TRBJ2-7
abundance: many
CDR3aa: CASSPSTGYEQYF
CDR3nt: TGTGCCAGCAGCCCATCAACGGGATACGAGCAGTACTTC

d_gene: TRBD2
v_gene: TRBV6-1
j_gene: TRBJ2-3
abundance: few
CDR3aa: CASRSLLAGGDTQYF
CDR3nt: TGTGCCAGCAGGAGCTTACTAGCGGGGGGTGATACGCAGTATTTT

d_gene: -
v_gene: TRBV20-1
j_gene: TRBJ2-5
abundance: few
CDR3aa: CSTDSSQETQYF
CDR3nt: TGCAGTACCGACTCTTCCCAAGAGACCCAGTACTTC

d_gene: -
v_gene: TRBV6-2/TRBV6-3
j_gene: TRBJ1-2
abundance: -
CDR3aa: CASSAAYEGGYTF
CDR3nt: TGTGCCAGCAGTGCCGCCTACGAGGGAGGCTACACCTTC

d_gene: -
v_gene: TRBV20-1
j_gene: TRBJ2-1
abundance: -
CDR3aa: CSAVATLALYNEQFF
CDR3nt: TGCAGTGCAGTCGCGACACTGGCTCTCTACAATGAGCAGTTCTTC